These T cell receptor beta chains were read from a single sample in a study of blood T cell repertoires in COVID-19. Some clones are missing from TCRdb's copy, which holds only in-frame ones; the method was immunoSEQ multiplex PCR. The sample shows approximately 150,000 clones, 79% of them seen only once. The material sequenced was PBMCs or T cells enriched from blood (not recorded which). The receptors come from a woman in her 70s in a cohort exposed to, infected with or recovered from COVID-19 (not recorded which). CDR3s include the opening cysteine and the closing phenylalanine or tryptophan. A D gene is named only where the DNA matches it firmly. Only part of the rows carry a size: once, few, many, or a class if the clone is expanded.

clone size: .
V gene: TRBV28
D gene: TRBD1
J gene: TRBJ2-2
CDR3 DNA: TGTGCCAGCAGTTTTCACAGGGGTTACTTCGGGGAGCTGTTTTTT
CDR3 protein: CASSFHRGYFGELFF

clone size: .
V gene: TRBV7-9
D gene: TRBD1
J gene: TRBJ1-6
CDR3 DNA: TGTGCCAGCAAACTAGGCGGGACAGGGTCTTCGGATTCACCCCTCCACTTT
CDR3 protein: CASKLGGTGSSDSPLHF

clone size: few
V gene: TRBV10-1
D gene: .
J gene: TRBJ1-6
CDR3 DNA: TGCGCCAGCAGTCTAGTCGCCAGGAGGGAAGGATCACCCCTCCACTTT
CDR3 protein: CASSLVARREGSPLHF

clone size: once
V gene: TRBV28
D gene: .
J gene: TRBJ2-5
CDR3 DNA: TGTGCCAGGACACAGGGAGAAGAGACCCAGTACTTC
CDR3 protein: CARTQGEETQYF

clone size: .
V gene: TRBV7-3
D gene: TRBD1
J gene: TRBJ2-2
CDR3 DNA: TGTGCCAGCAGCTTACAATCCGGACAGGGTGGCGGGGAGCTGTTTTTT
CDR3 protein: CASSLQSGQGGGELFF

clone size: .
V gene: TRBV18
D gene: TRBD2
J gene: TRBJ2-1
CDR3 DNA: TGTGCCAGCTCACCAGGGTCTAGCGGGTTCAATGAGCAGTTCTTC
CDR3 protein: CASSPGSSGFNEQFF

clone size: .
V gene: TRBV11-2
D gene: TRBD1
J gene: TRBJ1-4
CDR3 DNA: TGTGCCAGCAGCACCATAGGGGGCACTAATGAAAAACTGTTTTTT
CDR3 protein: CASSTIGGTNEKLFF

clone size: once
V gene: TRBV10-3
D gene: .
J gene: TRBJ1-1
CDR3 DNA: TGTGCCATCAGTGGTCACAGCAATACTCCATCGTTTGATTCGGCTTTCTTT
CDR3 protein: CAISGHSNTPSFDSAFF

clone size: .
V gene: TRBV27
D gene: TRBD2
J gene: TRBJ2-1
CDR3 DNA: TGTGCCAGCAGTCTAGGACTAGCGGGAGGACACAATGAGCAGTTCTTC
CDR3 protein: CASSLGLAGGHNEQFF

clone size: .
V gene: TRBV28
D gene: TRBD1
J gene: TRBJ2-3
CDR3 DNA: TGTGCCAGCAGTCCATGGACAGGGGAAACCACAGATACGCAGTATTTT
CDR3 protein: CASSPWTGETTDTQYF

clone size: once
V gene: TRBV28
D gene: .
J gene: TRBJ1-3
CDR3 DNA: TGTGCCAGCAGACCCGGGGGGTTCGCTAAACTCACTGGAAACACCATATATTTT
CDR3 protein: CASRPGGFAKLTGNTIYF

clone size: few
V gene: TRBV5-6
D gene: .
J gene: TRBJ2-7
CDR3 DNA: TGTGCCAGCAGCTTTACAGGCCTTAGCTCCTACGAGCAGTACTTC
CDR3 protein: CASSFTGLSSYEQYF

clone size: many
V gene: TRBV19
D gene: .
J gene: TRBJ1-5
CDR3 DNA: TGTGCCAGTAGTAAGGGGAATCAGCCCCAGCATTTT
CDR3 protein: CASSKGNQPQHF

clone size: .
V gene: TRBV2
D gene: TRBD1
J gene: TRBJ1-6
CDR3 DNA: TGTGCCAGCAAGTATGGGACAGCGAATTCACCCCTCCACTTT
CDR3 protein: CASKYGTANSPLHF

clone size: .
V gene: TRBV5-1
D gene: .
J gene: TRBJ2-5
CDR3 DNA: TGCGCCAGCAGCCCAGGGCTAGCGTCCGGGGGAGAGACCCAGTACTTC
CDR3 protein: CASSPGLASGGETQYF

clone size: .
V gene: TRBV5-4
D gene: .
J gene: TRBJ2-7
CDR3 DNA: TGTGCCAGCAGCTTGGAAGGAGGTATTCGCTACGAGCAGTACTTC
CDR3 protein: CASSLEGGIRYEQYF

clone size: .
V gene: TRBV12-3/TRBV12-4
D gene: .
J gene: TRBJ2-1
CDR3 DNA: TGTGCCAGTACAGGTCCCGTTGAGCAGTTCTTC
CDR3 protein: CASTGPVEQFF

clone size: .
V gene: TRBV5-8
D gene: .
J gene: TRBJ2-5
CDR3 DNA: TGTGCCAGCAGCCTACGCCCGACAGGAGAGGGGACCCAGTACTTC
CDR3 protein: CASSLRPTGEGTQYF

clone size: .
V gene: TRBV7-2
D gene: .
J gene: TRBJ2-7
CDR3 DNA: TGTGCCAGCAGCACCGGGGTATTAGCGGCCTACGAGCAGTACTTC
CDR3 protein: CASSTGVLAAYEQYF

clone size: .
V gene: TRBV2
D gene: .
J gene: TRBJ1-5
CDR3 DNA: TGTGCCAGCAGGGGGCGTCAGGGCAATGGCGGGCCCCAGCATTTT
CDR3 protein: CASRGRQGNGGPQHF

clone size: .
V gene: TRBV20-1
D gene: .
J gene: TRBJ2-7
CDR3 DNA: TGCAGTGTTGAGGGTGTCTCCGAGCAGTACTTC
CDR3 protein: CSVEGVSEQYF

clone size: .
V gene: TRBV2
D gene: .
J gene: TRBJ1-6
CDR3 DNA: TGTGCCAGCAGTTATACGGGATCACCCCTCCACTTT
CDR3 protein: CASSYTGSPLHF

clone size: .
V gene: TRBV7-9
D gene: .
J gene: TRBJ1-4
CDR3 DNA: TGTGCCAGCAGCTTGTTTGGGACTGGGGCGGAAAAACTGTTTTTT
CDR3 protein: CASSLFGTGAEKLFF

clone size: .
V gene: TRBV27
D gene: TRBD1
J gene: TRBJ1-2
CDR3 DNA: TGTGCCAGCAGTTTATTGGGACAGCCGACCAAGAGCTACACCTTC
CDR3 protein: CASSLLGQPTKSYTF

clone size: .
V gene: TRBV19
D gene: .
J gene: TRBJ2-1
CDR3 DNA: TGTGCCACTCGCCGGAGCGGCTCACTCGGCAATGAGCAGTTCTTC
CDR3 protein: CATRRSGSLGNEQFF

clone size: .
V gene: TRBV18
D gene: .
J gene: TRBJ1-3
CDR3 DNA: TGTGCCAGCTCACCACTGGTGGCCTCTGGAAACACCATATATTTT
CDR3 protein: CASSPLVASGNTIYF

clone size: .
V gene: TRBV30
D gene: .
J gene: TRBJ1-6
CDR3 DNA: TGTGCCTGGAGTCCCGGGTCCTATAATTCACCCCTCCACTTT
CDR3 protein: CAWSPGSYNSPLHF

clone size: .
V gene: TRBV10-3
D gene: TRBD1
J gene: TRBJ1-2
CDR3 DNA: TGTGCCATCAGCGACAGGGCGGCTAACTATGGCTACACCTTC
CDR3 protein: CAISDRAANYGYTF